Detailed here is one TCR beta chain. Its antigen is not known. This sample includes further DNA sequences coding for the same CDR3. This entry belongs to a study of cytomegalovirus exposure and HLA in healthy donors. This table comes from immunoSEQ multiplex PCR, and its TCRdb copy is limited to in-frame clones, with some not included. Of about 220,000 clones listed, 80% to 90% are singletons. Study conclusions and caveats: High sensitivity and specificity were reportedly achieved when the classifier diagnosed cytomegalovirus status. Among TCR beta chains, those listed as cytomegalovirus-associated numbered about 160.

Among the approximately 130 subjects of the validation cohort, separate from the roughly 670-subject first cohort, were the donors. The CDR3 is 14 residues long. Trimming at V came to 0 bases and at J to 6 bases, leaving 6 bases not matched to a gene. Germline CDR1 and CDR2: SGHNT and YYREEE (reference sequence). This chain joins TRBV5-4 and TRBJ2-7; 7 bases align to TRBD2. What was sequenced was PBMCs. This clonotype was obtained from a woman between 18 and 30 years old in good health and CMV-seronegative. CDR3 protein: CASSLGLADGEQYF. CDR3 DNA sequence: TGTGCCAGCAGCTTGGGACTAGCTGACGGCGAGCAGTACTTC. The variable domain in full, completed from reference TRBV5-4 and TRBJ2-7, reads ETGVTQSPTHLIKTRGQQVTLRCSSQSGHNTVSWYQQALGQGPQFIFQYYREEENGRGNFPPRFSGLQFPNYSSELNVNALELDDSALYLCASSLGLADGEQYFGPGTRLTVT.